This TCR beta chain is drawn from a study of a mutant IDH1 vaccine in newly diagnosed glioma. The CDR3 is made up of 13 amino acids. Germline CDR1 reads ENHRY; CDR2 reads SYGVKD. V was cut by 6 bases and J by 3 bases, with 12 bases left in between. Sequencing used immunoSEQ multiplex PCR; TCRdb keeps in-frame clones, though not all of them. Of tens of thousands of clones in the sample, under 90% were seen once. Time point specified: baseline, week 1 (first vaccination visit). Specified treatment: pre-vaccination baseline after standard-of-care therapy. The V and J genes are TRBV10-3 and TRBJ2-7, with D possibly TRBD1 on 5 matching bases. The source of this sequence is a woman aged 45-60 years with glioma. The sequenced sample was PBMCs, obtained from a glioma patient treated with radiotherapy, temozolomide or both. This chain's CDR3 is CAIRLDTFYEQYF. CDR3 nucleotide sequence: TGTGCCATCAGATTGGACACGTTCTACGAGCAGTACTTC.